The rows below give T cell receptor beta chains drawn from one sample of a study of regulatory T cells in long-lasting Graves disease. TCRdb recomputed calls from the multiplex PCR reads with MiXCR, one row per CDR3 protein. The sample shows fewer than 650,000 distinct CDR3 sequences, roughly 16% of them seen only once. The sample also formed part of further work on T cells in Graves' hyperthyroidism and ophthalmopathy.

Specimen: peripheral blood mononuclear cells (PBMCs), collected at new diagnosis, from a patient treated with antithyroid drugs. The receptor set was obtained from a man aged 18 to 30 with Graves disease. Both conserved end residues are trimmed from each CDR3. D genes are given only for firm matches.

cdr3_length: 9; j_call: TRBJ1-2; v_call: TRBV20-1; d_call: NA; cdr3_aa: SASAGGGYT
cdr3_length: 13; j_call: TRBJ2-7; v_call: TRBV27; d_call: NA; cdr3_aa: ASSFAPGASYEQY
cdr3_length: 9; j_call: TRBJ1-2; v_call: TRBV29-1; d_call: TRBD1; cdr3_aa: SARTGRDYT
cdr3_length: 13; j_call: TRBJ2-7; v_call: TRBV5-8; d_call: NA; cdr3_aa: ASSPWAVSSYEQY
cdr3_length: 14; j_call: TRBJ1-5; v_call: TRBV9; d_call: TRBD1; cdr3_aa: ASSGSGTGGDQPQH
cdr3_length: 11; j_call: TRBJ1-1; v_call: TRBV6-2/TRBV6-3; d_call: NA; cdr3_aa: ASSYRQAPEAF
cdr3_length: 15; j_call: TRBJ2-2; v_call: TRBV29-1; d_call: TRBD2; cdr3_aa: SVEAEASGYYTGELF
cdr3_length: 13; j_call: TRBJ2-1; v_call: TRBV30; d_call: NA; cdr3_aa: AWSLDSPTVSEQF
cdr3_length: 13; j_call: TRBJ2-7; v_call: TRBV10-1; d_call: TRBD2; cdr3_aa: ASSASGSPPYEQY
cdr3_length: 16; j_call: TRBJ2-7; v_call: TRBV5-1; d_call: NA; cdr3_aa: ASSLFPASEIANYEQY
cdr3_length: 12; j_call: TRBJ1-5; v_call: TRBV20-1; d_call: TRBD1; cdr3_aa: SAEDRGLNQPQH
cdr3_length: 12; j_call: TRBJ2-3; v_call: TRBV30; d_call: NA; cdr3_aa: AWRVGVVRDTQY
cdr3_length: 14; j_call: TRBJ2-1; v_call: TRBV28; d_call: NA; cdr3_aa: ASSLYGGAANNEQF
cdr3_length: 11; j_call: TRBJ1-1; v_call: TRBV27; d_call: NA; cdr3_aa: ASKLQGWTEAF
cdr3_length: 11; j_call: TRBJ1-2; v_call: TRBV9; d_call: TRBD1; cdr3_aa: ASREQGSYGYT
cdr3_length: 9; j_call: TRBJ2-7; v_call: TRBV6-5; d_call: NA; cdr3_aa: ANSWGYEQY
cdr3_length: 11; j_call: TRBJ2-1; v_call: TRBV12-3/TRBV12-4; d_call: NA; cdr3_aa: ASGRTLNNEQF
cdr3_length: 8; j_call: TRBJ2-7; v_call: TRBV28; d_call: NA; cdr3_aa: ASSRYEQY
cdr3_length: 10; j_call: TRBJ1-2; v_call: TRBV7-8; d_call: NA; cdr3_aa: ASSLSGVGYT
cdr3_length: 12; j_call: TRBJ2-6; v_call: TRBV6-1; d_call: NA; cdr3_aa: ASWGSSGANVLT
cdr3_length: 18; j_call: TRBJ2-1; v_call: TRBV5-1; d_call: TRBD2; cdr3_aa: ASSFARRTSGRSSYNEQF
cdr3_length: 13; j_call: TRBJ2-2; v_call: TRBV30; d_call: NA; cdr3_aa: AWSVRTSRTGELF
cdr3_length: 13; j_call: TRBJ1-2; v_call: TRBV12-3/TRBV12-4; d_call: NA; cdr3_aa: ASTLGASRAGGYT
cdr3_length: 11; j_call: TRBJ2-7; v_call: TRBV6-1; d_call: TRBD1; cdr3_aa: ASRGQRTYEQY
cdr3_length: 11; j_call: TRBJ2-4; v_call: TRBV6-2/TRBV6-3; d_call: TRBD1; cdr3_aa: ASSYGDRQTQY
cdr3_length: 16; j_call: TRBJ2-2; v_call: TRBV13; d_call: TRBD2; cdr3_aa: ASSLVIAGGLNTGELF
cdr3_length: 18; j_call: TRBJ2-5; v_call: TRBV27; d_call: TRBD2; cdr3_aa: ASSHPATTPGLAQQETQY
cdr3_length: 11; j_call: TRBJ1-4; v_call: TRBV6-1; d_call: NA; cdr3_aa: ATERQKNEKLF
cdr3_length: 11; j_call: TRBJ2-4; v_call: TRBV28; d_call: TRBD2; cdr3_aa: ASGLAGDNIQY
cdr3_length: 11; j_call: TRBJ2-5; v_call: TRBV6-5; d_call: NA; cdr3_aa: ASSFRTQETQY
cdr3_length: 13; j_call: TRBJ2-1; v_call: TRBV6-9; d_call: NA; cdr3_aa: ASSYGRGAYNEQF
cdr3_length: 13; j_call: TRBJ1-5; v_call: TRBV5-1; d_call: NA; cdr3_aa: ASSLKSGDNQPQH
cdr3_length: 13; j_call: TRBJ2-1; v_call: TRBV27; d_call: NA; cdr3_aa: ASSLDGGSYNEQF
cdr3_length: 7; j_call: TRBJ1-2; v_call: TRBV29-1; d_call: TRBD1; cdr3_aa: PTGLGYT
cdr3_length: 12; j_call: TRBJ2-7; v_call: TRBV7-2; d_call: NA; cdr3_aa: ASSEGLFSYEQY
cdr3_length: 12; j_call: TRBJ1-1; v_call: TRBV28; d_call: NA; cdr3_aa: ASSLYRLNTEAF
cdr3_length: 13; j_call: TRBJ1-4; v_call: TRBV14; d_call: NA; cdr3_aa: ASRTAGTGNEKLF
cdr3_length: 13; j_call: TRBJ1-1; v_call: TRBV5-1; d_call: TRBD1; cdr3_aa: ASSLDGTAPRGAF
cdr3_length: 13; j_call: TRBJ1-1; v_call: TRBV30; d_call: TRBD1; cdr3_aa: AWSRVDRANTEAF
cdr3_length: 16; j_call: TRBJ2-7; v_call: TRBV7-9; d_call: TRBD2; cdr3_aa: ASSNQGLAGGDSYEQY
cdr3_length: 14; j_call: TRBJ2-5; v_call: TRBV6-5; d_call: TRBD2; cdr3_aa: ASSSRTSGRGETQY
cdr3_length: 13; j_call: TRBJ2-7; v_call: TRBV10-3; d_call: NA; cdr3_aa: AISEPGTHAYEQY
cdr3_length: 13; j_call: NA; v_call: TRBV7-9; d_call: TRBD1; cdr3_aa: ASSPTGQGLGEQY
cdr3_length: 13; j_call: TRBJ2-3; v_call: TRBV28; d_call: NA; cdr3_aa: ASSSSSGQRDTQY
cdr3_length: 11; j_call: TRBJ2-3; v_call: TRBV20-1; d_call: NA; cdr3_aa: SAPLEGGDTQY
cdr3_length: 14; j_call: TRBJ2-2; v_call: TRBV5-1; d_call: NA; cdr3_aa: ASSPGGGAYTGELF
cdr3_length: 14; j_call: TRBJ2-1; v_call: TRBV5-1; d_call: TRBD2; cdr3_aa: ASSYSRSGRGYEQF
cdr3_length: 12; j_call: TRBJ1-1; v_call: TRBV12-3/TRBV12-4; d_call: NA; cdr3_aa: ASSLYRANTEAF
cdr3_length: 12; j_call: TRBJ2-7; v_call: TRBV3-1; d_call: NA; cdr3_aa: ASSQGGGVYEQY
cdr3_length: 12; j_call: TRBJ2-6; v_call: TRBV28; d_call: TRBD2; cdr3_aa: ASSPGGGANVLT
cdr3_length: 13; j_call: TRBJ1-2; v_call: TRBV2; d_call: TRBD1; cdr3_aa: AKSKGTGHNYGYT
cdr3_length: 11; j_call: TRBJ2-5; v_call: TRBV12-5; d_call: NA; cdr3_aa: ASGGSGQETQY
cdr3_length: 13; j_call: TRBJ1-3; v_call: TRBV2; d_call: NA; cdr3_aa: ASSVSPKVGNTIY
cdr3_length: 14; j_call: TRBJ1-5; v_call: TRBV19; d_call: NA; cdr3_aa: ASSITDGPLGQPQH
cdr3_length: 11; j_call: TRBJ2-3; v_call: TRBV24-1; d_call: NA; cdr3_aa: ATSDLGSGTQY
cdr3_length: 12; j_call: TRBJ2-1; v_call: TRBV6-5; d_call: TRBD1; cdr3_aa: ASRFSDRGNEQF